A selection of T cell receptor beta chains follows, all from one sample in a study of cytomegalovirus exposure and HLA in healthy donors. Sequencing used immunoSEQ multiplex PCR; TCRdb keeps in-frame clones, though not all of them. This table holds some 150,000 clones, approximately 91% found once. The sample taken for sequencing was PBMCs. These receptors were collected from a woman between 18 and 29 years old in good health and CMV-seropositive. Each CDR3 is given with its conserved first and last residue. D genes are given only for firm matches. Only some rows state a clone size, as once, few, many or a class for expanded clones.

j_call	clone_size	v_call	d_call	cdr3_aa	cdr3_nt
TRBJ2-7	-	TRBV5-4	TRBD2	CASSGLGGVTYEQYF	TGTGCCAGCAGCGGACTAGGAGGGGTAACCTACGAGCAGTACTTC
TRBJ2-3	-	TRBV7-6	TRBD2	CASSLDLAGADTQYF	TGTGCCAGCAGCTTAGATCTAGCGGGAGCAGATACGCAGTATTTT
TRBJ2-1	-	TRBV25-1	-	CASSEGLQASSYNEQFF	TGTGCCAGCAGTGAAGGGTTGCAGGCCAGCTCCTACAATGAGCAGTTCTTC
TRBJ1-2	-	TRBV5-6	TRBD1	CASGTDRGRGGYTF	TGTGCCAGTGGAACGGACAGGGGGCGCGGGGGCTACACCTTC
TRBJ1-2	-	TRBV18	-	CASSPQGANYGYTF	TGTGCCAGCTCACCACAGGGGGCTAACTATGGCTACACCTTC
TRBJ2-1	-	TRBV6-4	-	CASSASQGSYNEQFF	TGTGCCAGCAGTGCAAGCCAGGGCTCCTACAATGAGCAGTTCTTC
TRBJ1-2	-	TRBV14	-	CASSRVGLGYTF	TGTGCCAGCAGCCGTGTTGGGCTCGGCTACACCTTC
TRBJ2-2	-	TRBV4-2	-	CASSQENAGAGGELFF	TGTGCCAGCAGCCAAGAAAACGCAGGGGCTGGCGGGGAGCTGTTTTTT
TRBJ1-1	-	TRBV21-1	-	CASGRDRVRDPKAEAFF	TGTGCCAGCGGCAGGGACAGGGTACGAGATCCGAAGGCTGAAGCTTTCTTT
TRBJ2-5	-	TRBV14	TRBD1	CASSQDTGGRWGETQYF	TGTGCCAGCAGCCAAGATACAGGGGGCCGGTGGGGAGAGACCCAGTACTTC
TRBJ2-1	once	TRBV6-5	TRBD2	CASSYWTSGINEQFF	TGTGCCAGCAGTTACTGGACTAGCGGGATTAATGAGCAGTTCTTC
TRBJ2-7	-	TRBV6-5	-	CASSYSVGGIEQYF	TGTGCCAGCAGTTACTCTGTCGGGGGAATCGAGCAGTACTTC
TRBJ2-2	-	TRBV18	-	CASSPPAGGTGELFF	TGTGCCAGCTCACCACCGGCAGGGGGGACCGGGGAGCTGTTTTTT
TRBJ1-2	-	TRBV6-1	-	CASSFPLGGDGYTF	TGTGCCAGCAGTTTCCCCCTGGGGGGGGACGGCTACACCTTC
TRBJ2-2	-	TRBV5-1	-	CASSLYAGATGELFF	TGCGCCAGCAGCTTGTATGCAGGCGCCACCGGGGAGCTGTTTTTT
TRBJ2-1	once	TRBV9	-	CASSPRGSSGYNEQFF	TGTGCCAGCAGCCCGAGAGGATCTTCCGGGTACAATGAGCAGTTCTTC
TRBJ2-7	-	TRBV5-8	TRBD2	CASNHGRANYEQYF	TGTGCCAGCAATCACGGGAGGGCCAACTACGAGCAGTACTTC
TRBJ2-1	-	TRBV18	TRBD2	CASGSGGSSYNEQFF	TGTGCCAGCGGGAGCGGGGGGAGCTCCTACAATGAGCAGTTCTTC
TRBJ1-2	-	TRBV6-1	-	CASSHQVNYGYTF	TGTGCCAGCAGTCACCAGGTGAACTATGGCTACACCTTC
TRBJ2-2	-	TRBV5-1	-	CASSLVVQGGTGELFF	TGCGCCAGCAGCTTGGTCGTGCAGGGAGGCACCGGGGAGCTGTTTTTT
TRBJ2-7	-	TRBV11-3	-	CASSKQGGQYF	TGTGCCAGCAGCAAACAGGGTGGGCAGTACTTC
TRBJ2-7	-	TRBV10-3	-	CAISEAAAYEQYF	TGTGCCATCAGTGAGGCGGCAGCTTACGAGCAGTACTTC
TRBJ2-7	few	TRBV2	-	CASREEGLPIGAYEQYF	TGTGCCAGCAGGGAAGAGGGACTCCCCATTGGGGCCTACGAGCAGTACTTC
TRBJ2-7	once	TRBV10-1	-	CASSATTGAEQYF	TGCGCCAGCAGTGCCACGACAGGCGCCGAGCAGTACTTC
TRBJ2-2	-	TRBV6-5	TRBD1	CASRLNAGGTGELFF	TGTGCCAGCAGGCTTAATGCAGGGGGCACCGGGGAGCTGTTTTTT
TRBJ2-1	-	TRBV4-2	-	CASSQPPSSEQFF	TGTGCCAGCAGCCAACCCCCTAGCAGTGAGCAGTTCTTC
TRBJ2-1	-	TRBV28	-	CASSPRGEQFF	TGTGCCAGCAGCCCACGAGGGGAGCAGTTCTTC
TRBJ2-1	-	TRBV2	-	CASGFVGGGGNEQFF	TGTGCCAGCGGGTTCGTGGGAGGGGGGGGAAATGAGCAGTTCTTC
TRBJ1-5	few	TRBV28	-	CASIQGEGDQPQHF	TGTGCCAGCATCCAAGGGGAGGGCGATCAGCCCCAGCATTTT
TRBJ1-5	-	TRBV6-1	-	CASSEELAGPSNQPQHF	TGTGCCAGCAGTGAAGAGTTGGCGGGTCCCAGCAATCAGCCCCAGCATTTT
TRBJ2-7	-	TRBV27	-	CASSLLGGTYEQYF	TGTGCCAGCAGTTTATTGGGCGGGACCTACGAGCAGTACTTC
TRBJ1-2	-	TRBV18	TRBD1	CASSPRDRDGYTF	TGTGCCAGCTCACCCCGGGACAGGGATGGCTACACCTTC
TRBJ2-7	-	TRBV2	TRBD2	CASSELAGAGGEQYF	TGTGCCAGCAGTGAGCTAGCGGGAGCTGGGGGCGAGCAGTACTTC
TRBJ2-3	once	TRBV13	-	CASSLVGRDTQYF	TGTGCCAGCAGCTTAGTGGGGAGAGATACGCAGTATTTT
TRBJ2-2	-	TRBV7-6	TRBD1	CASSLGQGNTGELFF	TGTGCCAGCAGCTTGGGACAGGGAAACACCGGGGAGCTGTTTTTT
TRBJ2-3	-	TRBV19	TRBD2	CASSMVPSGKADTQYF	TGTGCCAGTAGTATGGTACCTAGCGGGAAGGCAGATACGCAGTATTTT
TRBJ2-1	-	TRBV30	TRBD1	CAFDRGPNNEQFF	TGTGCCTTCGACAGGGGGCCCAACAATGAGCAGTTCTTC
TRBJ1-5	-	TRBV4-2	-	CASSQDLQYSNQPQHF	TGTGCCAGCAGCCAAGATTTACAATATAGCAATCAGCCCCAGCATTTT
TRBJ2-7	-	TRBV13	-	CASRPTSTGVGYF	TGTGCCAGCAGACCTACCTCGACTGGAGTAGGGTACTTC
TRBJ2-3	-	TRBV29-1	TRBD2	CSVSLAGMDTQYF	TGCAGCGTCTCTCTAGCGGGAATGGATACGCAGTATTTT
TRBJ2-1	few	TRBV2	-	CASSDGWQAEQFF	TGTGCCAGCAGTGATGGTTGGCAGGCAGAGCAGTTCTTC
TRBJ1-5	-	TRBV7-8	-	CASSLNLQGNQPQHF	TGTGCCAGCAGCTTAAATCTCCAGGGCAATCAGCCCCAGCATTTT